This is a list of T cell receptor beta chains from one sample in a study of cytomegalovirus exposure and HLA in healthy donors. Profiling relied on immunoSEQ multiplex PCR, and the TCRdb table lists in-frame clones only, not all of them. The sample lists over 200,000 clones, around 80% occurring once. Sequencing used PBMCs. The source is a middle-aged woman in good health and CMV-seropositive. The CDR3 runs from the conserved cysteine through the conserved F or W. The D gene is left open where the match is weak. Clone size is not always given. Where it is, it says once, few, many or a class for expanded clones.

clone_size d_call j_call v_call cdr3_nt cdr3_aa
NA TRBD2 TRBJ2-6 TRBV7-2 TGTGCCAGCAGCCCGGGGGGTGGGTTTATTTCTGGGGCCAACGTCCTGACTTTC CASSPGGGFISGANVLTF
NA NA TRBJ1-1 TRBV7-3 TGTGCCAGCAGCTTAAAGGGTATGGCAGGGGAAGCTTTCTTT CASSLKGMAGEAFF
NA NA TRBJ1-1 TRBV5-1 TGCGCCAGCAGCTTGACAGGGCAGGGCACTGAAGCTTTCTTT CASSLTGQGTEAFF
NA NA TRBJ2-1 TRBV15 TGTGCCACCCGGGGGGCCAGCTCCTACAATGAGCAGTTCTTC CATRGASSYNEQFF
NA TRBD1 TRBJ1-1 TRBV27 TGTGCCAGCAGTTCACCCGGAGGACAGGGGGGACGAACTGAAGCTTTCTTT CASSSPGGQGGRTEAFF
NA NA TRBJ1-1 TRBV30 TGTGCCTGGAATCGAGAGGGGAGCAGGGGGAACACTGAAGCTTTCTTT CAWNREGSRGNTEAFF
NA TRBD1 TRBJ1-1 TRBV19 TGTGCCAGTACCCCCCGGGACAGGGGTTTGAACACTGAAGCTTTCTTT CASTPRDRGLNTEAFF
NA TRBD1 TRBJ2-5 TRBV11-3 TGTGCCAGCAGCTCAGGGGGCGGACTCTTCCAAGAGACCCAGTACTTC CASSSGGGLFQETQYF
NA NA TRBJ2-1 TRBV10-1 TGCGCCAACAGTGGAACTTACAATGAGCAGTTCTTC CANSGTYNEQFF
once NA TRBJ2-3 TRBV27 TGTGCCAGCAGTTTGGATGCGGCCCAGACAGATACGCAGTATTTT CASSLDAAQTDTQYF
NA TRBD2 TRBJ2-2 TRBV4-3 TGCGCCAGCAGCCAAGAACGAAGCGGGAGGGTCTCCGGGGAGCTGTTTTTT CASSQERSGRVSGELFF
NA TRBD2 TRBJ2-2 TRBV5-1 TGCGCCAGCAGCTTGTCCGCGGGAGGGAACACCGGGGAGCTGTTTTTT CASSLSAGGNTGELFF
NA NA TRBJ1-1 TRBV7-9 TGTGCCAGCAGTCTCACAGGGTTATACACTGAAGCTTTCTTT CASSLTGLYTEAFF
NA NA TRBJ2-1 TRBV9 TGTGCCAGCAGCGTGGAACTCAGGGTGAATGAGCAGTTCTTC CASSVELRVNEQFF
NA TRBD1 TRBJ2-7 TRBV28 TGTGCCAGCAGCGACAGGGGGGCTTCCTACGAGCAGTACTTC CASSDRGASYEQYF
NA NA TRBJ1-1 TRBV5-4 TGTGCCAGCAGCTTGGAGGGCTCCCGGGGGACTGAAGCTTTCTTT CASSLEGSRGTEAFF
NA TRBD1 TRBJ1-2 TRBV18 TGTGCCAGCTCACCACATGGGCAGGGGGCCTATGGCTACACCTTC CASSPHGQGAYGYTF
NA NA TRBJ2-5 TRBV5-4 TGTGCCAGCAGCTTGCTCCGAGAGACCCAGTACTTC CASSLLRETQYF
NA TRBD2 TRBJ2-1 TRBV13 TGTGCCAGCAGCCCGGGACTAGCAAAGAGCTCCTACAATGAGCAGTTCTTC CASSPGLAKSSYNEQFF
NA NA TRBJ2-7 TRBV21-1 TGTGCCAGCAGCAAAACCGGGACAGGGGCCTCCTACGAGCAGTACTTC CASSKTGTGASYEQYF
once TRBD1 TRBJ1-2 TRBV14 TGTGCCAGCAGCCAAGAAAGAGGGACAGGGGGCGCGTCGGGCTATGGCTACACCTTC CASSQERGTGGASGYGYTF
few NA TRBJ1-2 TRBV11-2 TGTGCCAGCAGCTTAGTTTCCTCCTATGGCTACACCTTC CASSLVSSYGYTF
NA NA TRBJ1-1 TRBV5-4 TGTGCCAGCAGCTCGGGTCGGACAATGAACACTGAAGCTTTCTTT CASSSGRTMNTEAFF
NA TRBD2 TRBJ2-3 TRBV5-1 TGCGCCAGCAGCTTGGGGCGAGCTAGCGGGGGGGCTGCACCCACAGATACGCAGTATTTT CASSLGRASGGAAPTDTQYF
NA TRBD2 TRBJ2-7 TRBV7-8 TGTGCCAGCAGCCGTCGGGTCCTAGCGGTTTACGAGCAGTACTTC CASSRRVLAVYEQYF
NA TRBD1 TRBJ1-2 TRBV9 TGTGCCAGCAGCACCCAAGTCAGTACAGGGGCCCTAAGCTATGGCTACACCTTC CASSTQVSTGALSYGYTF
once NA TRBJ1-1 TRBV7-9 TGTTCCAGCAGCTTCGGTAGCACTGAAGCTTTCTTT CSSSFGSTEAFF
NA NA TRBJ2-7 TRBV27 TGTGCCAGCAGTTTATCTCGGGGTTACTACGAGCAGTACTTC CASSLSRGYYEQYF
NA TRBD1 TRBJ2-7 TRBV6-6 TGTGCCAGCAGCCCGGGACAGGGTTCTTACGAGCAGTACTTC CASSPGQGSYEQYF
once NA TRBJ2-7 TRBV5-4 TGTGCCAGCAGCTTGGATTTTGGCAGGGCCGATAGCGAGCAGTACTTC CASSLDFGRADSEQYF
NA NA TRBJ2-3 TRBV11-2 TGTGCCAGCAGCCGGGGTTTGACAGGAGTCACAGATACGCAGTATTTT CASSRGLTGVTDTQYF
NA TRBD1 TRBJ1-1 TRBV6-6 TGTGCCAGCAGTAACGGACAGGCGTCTTTTGAAGCTTTCTTT CASSNGQASFEAFF
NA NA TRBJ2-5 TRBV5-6 TGTGCCAGCAGTTTCTCGGAGACCCAGTACTTC CASSFSETQYF
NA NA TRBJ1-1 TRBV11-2 TGTGCCAGCAGCTTAGAGCCGGTTTATGCGGGAATGAACACTGAAGCTTTCTTT CASSLEPVYAGMNTEAFF
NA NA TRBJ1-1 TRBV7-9 TGTGCCAGCAGCTCCGGGACTCAGGGAGGAACTGAAGCTTTCTTT CASSSGTQGGTEAFF
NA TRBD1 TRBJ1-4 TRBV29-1 TGCAGCGTTCGACAGGGGGGGAATGAAAAACTGTTTTTT CSVRQGGNEKLFF
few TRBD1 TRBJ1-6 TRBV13 TGTGCCAGCAGAGACAGGGTTAATAATTCACCCCTCCACTTT CASRDRVNNSPLHF
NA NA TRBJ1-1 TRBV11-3 TGTGCCAGCAGCTTAGGAGGTGGGGGCATGAACACTGAAGCTTTCTTT CASSLGGGGMNTEAFF
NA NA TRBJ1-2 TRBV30 TGTGCCTGGAGTGTTTTCAGGGCCTCTAACTATGGCTACACCTTC CAWSVFRASNYGYTF
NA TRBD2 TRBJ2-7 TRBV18 TGTGCCAGCTCACCACTAGTGACTAGCGGTCCCTACGAGCAGTACTTC CASSPLVTSGPYEQYF
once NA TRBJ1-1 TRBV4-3 TGCGCCAGCAGCCAAGCGGGGGTGAACACTGAAGCTTTCTTT CASSQAGVNTEAFF
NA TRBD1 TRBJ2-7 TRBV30 TGTGCCTGGAGAGGGGACAGGCCCTCCTACGAGCAGTACTTC CAWRGDRPSYEQYF
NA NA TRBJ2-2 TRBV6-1 TGTGCCAGCCGAGGGGACACATACACCGGGGAGCTGTTTTTT CASRGDTYTGELFF
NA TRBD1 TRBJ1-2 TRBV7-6 TGTGCCAGCAGCTTGCGCCCGACAGGGTTAGGTCTTGAAGGCTACACCTTC CASSLRPTGLGLEGYTF
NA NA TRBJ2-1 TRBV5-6 TGTGCCAGCTCGGCGGCGTGGCTCAATGAGCAGTTCTTC CASSAAWLNEQFF
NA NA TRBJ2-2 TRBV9 TGTGCCAGCAGTCCGGACAGTCGGGCCGGGGAGCTGTTTTTT CASSPDSRAGELFF
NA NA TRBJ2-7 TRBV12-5 TGTGCTAGTGCGGACCAGGGCACCTACGAGCAGTACTTC CASADQGTYEQYF
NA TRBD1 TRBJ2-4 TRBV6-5 TGTGCCAGCAGTTCCCAGGGGGTAGCCAAAAACATTCAGTACTTC CASSSQGVAKNIQYF
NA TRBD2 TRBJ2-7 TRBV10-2 TGCGCCATCCAAGCCCTAGCGGGAGAAGGAGAGCAGTACTTC CAIQALAGEGEQYF
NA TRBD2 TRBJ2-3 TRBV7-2 TGTGCCAGCAGCTTAAAGGCGGGAGGGCCCTCAGATACGCAGTATTTT CASSLKAGGPSDTQYF
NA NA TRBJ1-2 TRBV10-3 TGTGCCATCAGTGAGGCGGGGGGCGCGGGGGGCTACACCTTC CAISEAGGAGGYTF
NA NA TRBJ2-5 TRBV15 TGTGCCACCAGCAGAGGTTGGGGGGAGGCTGGGGAGACCCAGTACTTC CATSRGWGEAGETQYF
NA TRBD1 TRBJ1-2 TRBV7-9 TGTTCCAGCAGCTTAGGGACAGGGACCTATGGCTACACCTTC CSSSLGTGTYGYTF
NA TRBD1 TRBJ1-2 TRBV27 TGTGCCAGCAGTTTTTCAACAGGGGCCTACTATGGCTACACCTTC CASSFSTGAYYGYTF
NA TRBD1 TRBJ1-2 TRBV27 TGTGCCAGCAGTCAATACAGGGGGCAAAATGGCTACACCTTC CASSQYRGQNGYTF
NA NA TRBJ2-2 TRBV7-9 TGTGCCAGCAGCTTAAGACGGGGTTGGCTAGAAGACACCGGGGAGCTGTTTTTT CASSLRRGWLEDTGELFF
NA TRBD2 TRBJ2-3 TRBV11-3 TGTGCCAGCAGCTTTCCCTTAGAAGCGGGAGGGCCGTCTGATACGCAGTATTTT CASSFPLEAGGPSDTQYF